This T cell receptor beta chain was sequenced during a study of technical replicates of blood from four donors. V was clipped by 6 bases and J by 6 bases, with 14 bases between them. The CDR3 consists of 13 residues. Germline CDR1 KGHSH, CDR2 LQKENI. Sequencing was performed with immunoSEQ multiplex PCR; in TCRdb, only in-frame clones are kept and a portion is missing. The sample has over 65,000 clones; 94% are singletons. This sequence was found in a human donor in good health. V usage is TRBV18 and J usage is TRBJ1-1; D perhaps matches TRBD1 (5 bases). Sequencing input: T cells isolated from PBMCs. For the CDR3, the DNA is TGTGCCAGCTCTTCGGGGAGGGGCGCTGAAGCTTTCTTT. Translation gives CASSSGRGAEAFF.